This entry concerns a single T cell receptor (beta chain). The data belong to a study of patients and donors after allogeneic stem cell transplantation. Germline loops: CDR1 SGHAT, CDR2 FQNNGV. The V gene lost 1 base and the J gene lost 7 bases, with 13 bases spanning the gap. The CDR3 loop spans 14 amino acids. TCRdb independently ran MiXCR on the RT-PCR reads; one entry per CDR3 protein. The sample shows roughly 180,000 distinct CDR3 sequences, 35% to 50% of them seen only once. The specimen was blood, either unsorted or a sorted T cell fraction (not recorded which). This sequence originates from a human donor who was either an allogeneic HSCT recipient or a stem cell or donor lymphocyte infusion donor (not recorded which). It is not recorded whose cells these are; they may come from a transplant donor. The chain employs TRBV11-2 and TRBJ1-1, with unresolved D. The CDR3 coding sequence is TGTGCCAGCAGCTTAGTCCCAGGAGCCTATGAAGCTTTCTTT. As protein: CASSLVPGAYEAFF.